The 16 T cell receptor beta chains reported below all come from one sample, sequenced in a study of CD8 T cells in Susac syndrome. Reverse transcription of about 0.45 to 1 ug RNA was carried out with random hexamers. TCRdb processed the immunoSEQ multiplex PCR reads anew with MiXCR; each CDR3 protein has one entry. This table holds 150,000 or so distinct CDR3 sequences, roughly 95% found once. The sample was CD4+ T cells from PBMCs. The receptors come from a human donor in good health.

V usage is TRBV6-2 or TRBV6-3 and J usage is TRBJ1-2, with D maybe TRBD1 (5 bases). The CDR3 sequence is 15 residues long. The ends were cut back, 4 bases at V and 7 bases at J, with 19 bases in the middle. In germline, CDR1 is MNHEY, CDR2 SVGEGT. As DNA, the CDR3 is TGTGCCAGCAGTTCGGGATCCCGGGGCTTCGGTGGCTACACCTTC. As protein: CASSSGSRGFGGYTF.

This chain connects TRBV7-9 to TRBJ2-7; no firm D call. Trimming cost V 3 bases and J 0 bases, with 9 bases left between them. This CDR3 is 14 amino acids long. The germline CDR1 and CDR2 sequences are SEHNR and FQNEAQ (reference sequence). This chain's CDR3 is CASSFGADSYEQYF. DNA for the CDR3: TGTGCCAGCAGCTTTGGCGCCGACTCCTACGAGCAGTACTTC.

This rearrangement joins TRBV27 to TRBJ1-4, with D possibly TRBD1 on 6 matching bases. V was trimmed by 1 base and J by 6 bases, leaving 15 bases between them. Per the germline V gene, CDR1 is MNHEY and CDR2 is SMNVEV (reference sequence). The CDR3 extends over 16 amino acids. The CDR3 protein is CASSLYSRGWDEKLFF. The CDR3 nucleotides read TGTGCCAGCAGTTTATACAGCAGGGGTTGGGATGAAAAACTGTTTTTT.

CDR3 sequence reads: CSARGASGNYGYTF. The CDR3 DNA sequence: TGCAGTGCTAGGGGGGCTTCGGGTAACTATGGCTACACCTTC. This chain uses TRBV20-1 with TRBJ1-2, with D perhaps TRBD1 (6 bases). This CDR3 spans 14 amino acids. The V gene's germline CDR1 is DFQATT and CDR2 SNEGSKA (reference sequence). The germline V and J ends were trimmed by 3 bases and 1 base, with 12 bases remaining between them.

This chain connects TRBV19 to TRBJ2-1; 8 bases agree with TRBD1. In germline, CDR1 is LNHDA, CDR2 SQIVND (reference sequence). The CDR3 covers 16 residues. The V gene end was trimmed by 1 base and the J gene end by 6 bases; junction bases not matched to a gene: 8. The CDR3, as DNA: TGTGCCAGTAGTATAGGAGGACAGGGAAGTTCCAATGAGCAGTTCTTC. This translates into CASSIGGQGSSNEQFF. Together with reference TRBV19 and TRBJ2-1, the CDR3 gives the full variable domain: DGGITQSPKYLFRKEGQNVTLSCEQNLNHDAMYWYRQDPGQGLRLIYYSQIVNDFQKGDIAEGYSVSREKKESFPLTVTSAQKNPTAFYLCASSIGGQGSSNEQFFGPGTRLTVL.

CDR3 protein: CASRGTEDYGYTF. Here the CDR3 DNA reads TGTGCCAGCAGGGGGACAGAGGACTATGGCTACACCTTC. The chain recombines TRBV6-6 with TRBJ1-2; the match to TRBD1 covers 7 bases. Germline-derived CDR1 and CDR2 are MNHNY and SVGAGI (reference sequence). V trimming: 6 bases; J trimming: 3 bases; junction bases outside the gene matches: 4. This CDR3 has 13 residues.

This chain links TRBV20-1 with TRBJ2-5; 11 bases line up with TRBD1. Losses at the gene ends were 0 bases for V and 5 bases for J; bases not matched to a gene: 5. The CDR3 runs to 15 residues. CDR1 is DFQATT, CDR2 SNEGSKA, per germline (reference sequence). CDR3 DNA sequence: TGCAGTGCTAGAGATGCGGGGACAGGGGGGGAGACCCAGTACTTC. It translates to CSARDAGTGGETQYF.

This chain joins TRBV7-3 and TRBJ1-1, with D unclear. CDR3 length: 13 residues. V was shortened by 8 bases and J by 0 bases, with 10 bases between the two germline ends. Germline V gene data show CDR1 as SGHTA and CDR2 as FQGTGA. CDR3 coding DNA: TGTGCCAGCGGGCAGGCTGTGAACACTGAAGCTTTCTTT. The encoded protein is CASGQAVNTEAFF.

This clonotype showed up just once. The chain combines TRBV5-4 with TRBJ2-5; 9 bases fit TRBD2. Trimming took 5 bases from V and 2 from J; bases not matched to a gene: 7. CDR1 SGHNT and CDR2 YYREEE come from the germline V gene (reference sequence). The CDR3 is 15 residues long. The CDR3 region has the DNA TGTGCCAGCAGTTCGCCCAGCGGGGGGCAAGAGACCCAGTACTTC. It translates to CASSSPSGGQETQYF.

The rearrangement links TRBV20-1 to TRBJ1-1; maybe TRBD1 (5 bases). The CDR3 covers 12 residues. The germline V gene encodes CDR1 DFQATT and CDR2 SNEGSKA (reference sequence). V lost 4 bases and J 1 base, leaving 7 bases between the germline ends. This chain's CDR3 is CSATTGNTEAFF. The DNA for the CDR3 is TGCAGTGCTACTACAGGGAACACTGAAGCTTTCTTT.

The rearrangement joins TRBV12-3 or TRBV12-4 to TRBJ1-2; 9 nucleotides agree with TRBD1. Trimming cost V 4 bases and J 6 bases; bases outside gene matches: 12. The CDR3 runs 16 residues. CDR3 in DNA: TGTGCCAGCAGTTCCCAACCGGGACAGGGAAAGGATGGCTACACCTTC. Translation: CASSSQPGQGKDGYTF.

The genes are TRBV24-1 and TRBJ2-3, with D uncertain. Between the trimmed V and J ends, which lost 9 bases and 0 bases, there was a span of 12 bases. Germline CDR1 is KGHDR and CDR2 is SFDVKD. The CDR3 consists of 14 residues. The CDR3 DNA reads TGTGCCACCGCAAGCTCTACTAGCACAGATACGCAGTATTTT. Amino acids: CATASSTSTDTQYF.

The count of this clonotype is one. The chain uses TRBV9 and TRBJ2-2; 9 bases agree with TRBD1. From germline, CDR1 is SGDLS and CDR2 YYNGEE. Losses at the gene ends were 6 bases for V and 1 base for J; bases not matched to a gene: 16. The CDR3 covers 19 residues. The CDR3 coding sequence is TGTGCCAGCACCCCCATGGGAACAGGGGGCTCAGGGAACACCGGGGAGCTGTTTTTT. Encoded protein: CASTPMGTGGSGNTGELFF.

The chain is built from TRBV10-3 and TRBJ2-7; 8 bases are a match to TRBD1. With V trimmed by 7 bases and J by 3 bases, 5 bases remained unmatched. The CDR3 totals 13 residues. Germline CDR1 is ENHRY and CDR2 is SYGVKD. The CDR3 region is CAIMGTGDYEQYF. CDR3 bases: TGTGCCATCATGGGGACAGGCGACTACGAGCAGTACTTC.

CDR3 sequence: CASSRTGHETQYF. For the CDR3, the DNA is TGTGCCAGCAGTCGTACAGGGCACGAGACCCAGTACTTC. The chain recombines TRBV5-6 with TRBJ2-5; tentatively, D is TRBD1 (6 bases). V lost 5 bases and J 5 bases, leaving 13 bases between the germline ends. Germline CDR1 SGHDT, CDR2 YYEEEE. The CDR3 spans 13 residues.

V is TRBV7-9 and J is TRBJ1-1, with no clear D. V gave up 3 bases and J gave up 7 bases, with 6 bases separating them. Looked up from germline, CDR1 is SEHNR and CDR2 is FQNEAQ (reference sequence). CDR3 length: 11 residues. The CDR3 is CASSLDGEAFF. The CDR3 region has the DNA TGTGCCAGCAGCTTGGACGGTGAAGCTTTCTTT. Together with reference TRBV7-9 and TRBJ1-1, the CDR3 gives the full variable domain: DTGVSQNPRHKITKRGQNVTFRCDPISEHNRLYWYRQTLGQGPEFLTYFQNEAQLEKSRLLSDRFSAERPKGSFSTLEIQRTEQGDSAMYLCASSLDGEAFFGQGTRLTVV.